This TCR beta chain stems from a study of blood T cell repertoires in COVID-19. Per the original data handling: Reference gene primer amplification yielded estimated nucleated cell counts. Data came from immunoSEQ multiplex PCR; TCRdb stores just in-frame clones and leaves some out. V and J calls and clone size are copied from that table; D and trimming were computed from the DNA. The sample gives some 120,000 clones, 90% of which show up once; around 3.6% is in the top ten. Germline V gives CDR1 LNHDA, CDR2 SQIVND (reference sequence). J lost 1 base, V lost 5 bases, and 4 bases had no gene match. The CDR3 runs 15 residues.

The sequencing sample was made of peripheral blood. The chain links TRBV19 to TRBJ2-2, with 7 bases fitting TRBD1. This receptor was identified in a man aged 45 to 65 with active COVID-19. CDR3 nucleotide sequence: TGTGCCAGTAGTTTAGGGGACAGGAACACCGGGGAGCTGTTTTTT. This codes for CASSLGDRNTGELFF.